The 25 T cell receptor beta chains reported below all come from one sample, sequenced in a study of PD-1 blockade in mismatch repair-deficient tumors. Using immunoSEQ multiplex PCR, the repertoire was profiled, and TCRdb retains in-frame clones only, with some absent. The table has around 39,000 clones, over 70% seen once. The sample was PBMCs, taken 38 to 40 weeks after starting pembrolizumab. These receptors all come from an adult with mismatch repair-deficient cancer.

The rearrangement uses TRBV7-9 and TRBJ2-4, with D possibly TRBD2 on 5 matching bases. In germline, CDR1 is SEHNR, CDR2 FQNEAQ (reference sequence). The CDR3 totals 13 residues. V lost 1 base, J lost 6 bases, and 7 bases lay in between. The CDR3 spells CASSLGEGNIQYF. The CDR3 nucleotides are TGTGCCAGCAGCTTAGGCGAGGGAAACATTCAGTACTTC.

The CDR3 bases are TGTGCCAGTAGCCTATACCTAGACAATGAGCAGTTCTTC. Translation: CASSLYLDNEQFF. The genes are TRBV19 and TRBJ2-1; unclear D gene. The ends were cut back, 6 bases at V and 5 bases at J, with 11 bases in the middle. The V gene's germline CDR1 is LNHDA and CDR2 SQIVND (reference sequence). This CDR3 comprises 13 residues.

CDR3 protein: CASSPSPQHSGSDSYEQYF. The CDR3 nucleotides are TGTGCCAGCAGCCCTAGCCCGCAACATAGCGGGAGCGACTCCTACGAGCAGTACTTC. This sequence joins TRBV21-1 and TRBJ2-7; no check of the table's D call, TRBD2, against the DNA was made. TRBV21-1 is deemed a pseudogene. The CDR3 loop spans 19 amino acids.

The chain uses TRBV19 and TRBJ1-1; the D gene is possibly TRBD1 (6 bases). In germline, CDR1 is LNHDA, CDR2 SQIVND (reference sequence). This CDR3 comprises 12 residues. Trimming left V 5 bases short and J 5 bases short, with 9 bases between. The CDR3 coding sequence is TGTGCCAGTAGTTGGGGGCGGACTGAAGCTTTCTTT. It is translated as CASSWGRTEAFF. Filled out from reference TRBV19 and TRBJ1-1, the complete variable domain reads DGGITQSPKYLFRKEGQNVTLSCEQNLNHDAMYWYRQDPGQGLRLIYYSQIVNDFQKGDIAEGYSVSREKKESFPLTVTSAQKNPTAFYLCASSWGRTEAFFGQGTRLTVV.

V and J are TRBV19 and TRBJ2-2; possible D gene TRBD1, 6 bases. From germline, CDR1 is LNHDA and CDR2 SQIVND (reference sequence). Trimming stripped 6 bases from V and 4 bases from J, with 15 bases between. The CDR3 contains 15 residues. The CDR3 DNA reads TGTGCCAGTAGGACAGGCCCCGTAGGCACCGGGGAGCTGTTTTTT. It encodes CASRTGPVGTGELFF.

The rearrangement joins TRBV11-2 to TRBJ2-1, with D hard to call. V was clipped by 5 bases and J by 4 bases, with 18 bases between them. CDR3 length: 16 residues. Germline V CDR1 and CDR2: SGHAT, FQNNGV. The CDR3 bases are TGTGCCAGCAGCGCATGGCACCAATTAAAGTACAATGAGCAGTTCTTC. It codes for CASSAWHQLKYNEQFF.

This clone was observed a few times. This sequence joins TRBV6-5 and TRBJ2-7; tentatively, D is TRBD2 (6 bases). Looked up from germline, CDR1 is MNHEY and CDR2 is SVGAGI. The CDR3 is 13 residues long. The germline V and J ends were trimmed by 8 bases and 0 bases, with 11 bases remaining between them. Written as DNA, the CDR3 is TGTGCCAGCGGGATAGCGGTCTCCTACGAGCAGTACTTC. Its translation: CASGIAVSYEQYF.

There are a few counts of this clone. The CDR3 reads CASSLASSYEQYF. For the CDR3, the DNA is TGTGCCAGCAGCTTAGCCTCGTCCTACGAGCAGTACTTC. The V gene is TRBV7-9, the J gene TRBJ2-7; D call uncertain. V lost 0 bases and J lost 1, with 4 bases in between. The CDR3 is 13 residues long. Germline V gene sequence: CDR1 SEHNR, CDR2 FQNEAQ (reference sequence).

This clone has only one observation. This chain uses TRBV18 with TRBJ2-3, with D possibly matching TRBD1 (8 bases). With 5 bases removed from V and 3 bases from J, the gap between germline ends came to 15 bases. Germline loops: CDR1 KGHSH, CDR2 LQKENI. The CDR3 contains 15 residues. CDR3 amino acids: CASSRDRGGTDTQYF. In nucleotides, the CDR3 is TGTGCCAGCTCAAGAGACAGGGGAGGGACAGATACGCAGTATTTT. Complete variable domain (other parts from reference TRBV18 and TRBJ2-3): NAGVMQNPRHLVRRRGQEARLRCSPMKGHSHVYWYRQLPEEGLKFMVYLQKENIIDESGMPKERFSAEFPKEGPSILRIQQVVRGDSAAYFCASSRDRGGTDTQYFGPGTRLTVL.

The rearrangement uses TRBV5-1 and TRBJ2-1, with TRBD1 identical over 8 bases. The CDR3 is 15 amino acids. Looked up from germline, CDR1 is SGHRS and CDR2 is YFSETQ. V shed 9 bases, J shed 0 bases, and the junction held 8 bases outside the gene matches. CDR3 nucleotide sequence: TGCGCCACCGCGACCACAGGGGGCTCCTACAATGAGCAGTTCTTC. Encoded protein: CATATTGGSYNEQFF.

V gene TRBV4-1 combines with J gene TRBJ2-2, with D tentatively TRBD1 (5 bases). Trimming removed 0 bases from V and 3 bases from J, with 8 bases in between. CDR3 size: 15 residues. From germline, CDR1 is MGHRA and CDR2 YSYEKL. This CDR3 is CASSQEDTHTGELFF. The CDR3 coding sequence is TGCGCCAGCAGCCAAGAGGACACACACACCGGGGAGCTGTTTTTT.

Written as DNA, the CDR3 is TGTGCCAGCAGTTTCCTAGGGGACACTGAAGCTTTCTTT. This sequence encodes CASSFLGDTEAFF. The chain links TRBV27 to TRBJ1-1; D perhaps matches TRBD1 (5 bases). The CDR3 loop spans 13 amino acids. Germline V gene sequence: CDR1 MNHEY, CDR2 SMNVEV (reference sequence). The V end lost 3 bases, the J end lost 3 bases, and 8 bases lay between the germline ends.

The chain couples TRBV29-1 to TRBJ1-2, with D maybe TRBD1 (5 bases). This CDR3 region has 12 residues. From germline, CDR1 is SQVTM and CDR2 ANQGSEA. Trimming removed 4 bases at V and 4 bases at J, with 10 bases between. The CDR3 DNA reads TGCAGCGTTGGGGGCGGTTTCTATGGCTACACCTTC. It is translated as CSVGGGFYGYTF.

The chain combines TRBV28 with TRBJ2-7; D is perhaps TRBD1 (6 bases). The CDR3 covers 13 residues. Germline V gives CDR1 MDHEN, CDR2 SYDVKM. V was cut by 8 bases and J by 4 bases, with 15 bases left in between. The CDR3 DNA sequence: TGTGCCAGCGGATCCGGGACAAGATACGAGCAGTACTTC. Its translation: CASGSGTRYEQYF.

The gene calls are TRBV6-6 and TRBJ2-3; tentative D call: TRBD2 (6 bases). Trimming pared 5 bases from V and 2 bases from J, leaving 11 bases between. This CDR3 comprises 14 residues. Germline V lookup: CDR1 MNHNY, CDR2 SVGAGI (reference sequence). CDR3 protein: CASSQGLHTDTQYF. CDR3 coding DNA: TGTGCCAGCAGTCAAGGACTACACACAGATACGCAGTATTTT.

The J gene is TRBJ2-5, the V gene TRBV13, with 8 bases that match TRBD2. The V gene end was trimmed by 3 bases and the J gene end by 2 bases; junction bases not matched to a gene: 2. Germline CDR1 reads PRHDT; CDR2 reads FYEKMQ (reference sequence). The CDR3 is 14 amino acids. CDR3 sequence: CASSFGTRQETQYF. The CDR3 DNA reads TGTGCCAGCAGCTTCGGGACTAGACAAGAGACCCAGTACTTC.

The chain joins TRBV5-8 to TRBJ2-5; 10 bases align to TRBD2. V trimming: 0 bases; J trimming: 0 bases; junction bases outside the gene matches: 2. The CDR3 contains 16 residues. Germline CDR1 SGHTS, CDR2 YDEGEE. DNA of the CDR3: TGTGCCAGCAGCTTGGTGACTAGCGGGTACCAAGAGACCCAGTACTTC. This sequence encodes CASSLVTSGYQETQYF.

This chain's CDR3 is CASSLAGGGKTQYF. CDR3 sequence (DNA): TGTGCCAGCAGTTTAGCGGGGGGCGGGAAGACCCAGTACTTC. The chain carries TRBV27 and TRBJ2-5; 8 bases are a match to TRBD2. The germline V gene encodes CDR1 MNHEY and CDR2 SMNVEV (reference sequence). The length of the CDR3 is 14 residues. V shed 2 bases, J shed 6 bases, and the junction held 5 bases outside the gene matches.

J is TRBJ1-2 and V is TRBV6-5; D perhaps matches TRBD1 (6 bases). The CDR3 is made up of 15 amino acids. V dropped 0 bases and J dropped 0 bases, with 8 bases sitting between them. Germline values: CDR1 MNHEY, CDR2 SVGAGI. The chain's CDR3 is CASSYSGAANYGYTF. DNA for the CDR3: TGTGCCAGCAGTTACTCGGGGGCAGCTAACTATGGCTACACCTTC.

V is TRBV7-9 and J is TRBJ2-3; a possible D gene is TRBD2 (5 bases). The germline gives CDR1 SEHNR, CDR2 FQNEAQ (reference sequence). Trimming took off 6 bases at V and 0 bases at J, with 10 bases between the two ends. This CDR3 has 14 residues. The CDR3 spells CASSRRHSTDTQYF. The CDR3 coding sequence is TGTGCCAGCAGTCGGAGGCATAGCACAGATACGCAGTATTTT. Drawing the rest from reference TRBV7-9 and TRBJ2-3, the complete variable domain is DTGVSQNPRHKITKRGQNVTFRCDPISEHNRLYWYRQTLGQGPEFLTYFQNEAQLEKSRLLSDRFSAERPKGSFSTLEIQRTEQGDSAMYLCASSRRHSTDTQYFGPGTRLTVL.

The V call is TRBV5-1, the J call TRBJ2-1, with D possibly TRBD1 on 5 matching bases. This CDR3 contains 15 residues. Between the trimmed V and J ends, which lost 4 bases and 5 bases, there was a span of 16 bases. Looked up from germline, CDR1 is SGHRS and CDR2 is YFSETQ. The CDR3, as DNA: TGCGCCAGCAGCCCGTACATCGCAGGGAACAATGAGCAGTTCTTC. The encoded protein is CASSPYIAGNNEQFF.

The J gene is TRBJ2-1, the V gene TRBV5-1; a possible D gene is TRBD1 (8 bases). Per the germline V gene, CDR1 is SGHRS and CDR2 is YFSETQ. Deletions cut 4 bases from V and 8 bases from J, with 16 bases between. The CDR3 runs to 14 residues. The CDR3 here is CASSLVQGGDEQFF. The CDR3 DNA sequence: TGCGCCAGCAGCCTAGTACAGGGGGGGGATGAGCAGTTCTTC.

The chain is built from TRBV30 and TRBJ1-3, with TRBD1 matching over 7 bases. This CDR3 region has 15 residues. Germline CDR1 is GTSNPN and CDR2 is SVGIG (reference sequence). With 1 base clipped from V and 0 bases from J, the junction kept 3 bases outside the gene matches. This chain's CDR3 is CAWSEDRVSGNTIYF. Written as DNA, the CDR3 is TGTGCCTGGAGTGAAGACAGGGTCTCTGGAAACACCATATATTTT.

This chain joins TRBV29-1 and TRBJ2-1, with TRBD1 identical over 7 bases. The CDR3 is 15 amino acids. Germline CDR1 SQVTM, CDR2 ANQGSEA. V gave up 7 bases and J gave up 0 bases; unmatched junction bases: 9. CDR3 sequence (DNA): TGCAGCGCACACACAGGGGCGAGCTCCTACAATGAGCAGTTCTTC. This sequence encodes CSAHTGASSYNEQFF.

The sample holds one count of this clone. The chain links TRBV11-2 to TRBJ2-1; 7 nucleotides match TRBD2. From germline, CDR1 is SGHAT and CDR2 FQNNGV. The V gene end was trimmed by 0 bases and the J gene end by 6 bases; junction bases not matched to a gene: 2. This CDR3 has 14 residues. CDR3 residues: CASSLELASNEQFF. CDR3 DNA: TGTGCCAGCAGCTTAGAACTAGCGTCCAATGAGCAGTTCTTC. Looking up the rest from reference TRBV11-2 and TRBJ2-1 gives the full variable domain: EAGVAQSPRYKIIEKRQSVAFWCNPISGHATLYWYQQILGQGPKLLIQFQNNGVVDDSQLPKDRFSAERLKGVDSTLKIQPAKLEDSAVYLCASSLELASNEQFFGPGTRLTVL.